This T cell receptor beta chain was recovered during a study of blood T cell repertoires in COVID-19. Assay: immunoSEQ multiplex PCR; the TCRdb copy retains only in-frame clones and omits some. The sample includes over 50,000 clones, 80% to 90% of them seen just once. Trimming removed 1 base from V and 5 bases from J, with 15 bases in between. The germline CDR1 and CDR2 sequences are SGHDN and FVKESK. The CDR3 totals 16 residues. Sequencing was done on a sample of peripheral blood. This clonotype originated in a human donor in a cohort sampled during active COVID-19. V usage is TRBV14 and J usage is TRBJ1-5; D might be TRBD1 (5 bases). The CDR3: CASSQGARASHQPQHF. As DNA, the CDR3 is TGTGCCAGCAGCCAAGGGGCCAGGGCTTCTCATCAGCCCCAGCATTTT.